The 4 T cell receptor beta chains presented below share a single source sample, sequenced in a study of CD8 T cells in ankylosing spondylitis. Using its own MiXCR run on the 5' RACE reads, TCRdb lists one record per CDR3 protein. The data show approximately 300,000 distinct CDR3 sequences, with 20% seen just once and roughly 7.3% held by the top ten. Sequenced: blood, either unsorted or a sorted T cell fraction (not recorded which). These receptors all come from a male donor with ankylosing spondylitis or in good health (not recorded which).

CDR3 DNA: TGCAGCGTTGTGGGACATTCGCAGAACACTGAAGCTTTCTTT. Translation: CSVVGHSQNTEAFF. The chain carries TRBV29-1 and TRBJ1-1, with a possible D match to TRBD1 (6 bases). There are 14 residues in the CDR3. V was clipped by 4 bases and J by 1 base, with 13 bases between them. Looked up from germline, CDR1 is SQVTM and CDR2 is ANQGSEA. The full variable domain, rest sourced from reference TRBV29-1 and TRBJ1-1, is SAVISQKPSRDICQRGTSLTIQCQVDSQVTMMFWYRQQPGQSLTLIATANQGSEATYESGFVIDKFPISRPNLTFSTLTVSNMSPEDSSIYLCSVVGHSQNTEAFFGQGTRLTVV.

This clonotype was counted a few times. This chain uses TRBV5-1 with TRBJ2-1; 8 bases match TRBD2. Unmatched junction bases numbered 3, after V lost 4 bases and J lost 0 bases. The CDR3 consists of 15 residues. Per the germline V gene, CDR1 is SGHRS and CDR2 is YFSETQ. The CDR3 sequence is CASSEGTSSYNEQFF. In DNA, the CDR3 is TGCGCCAGCAGCGAGGGGACTAGCTCCTACAATGAGCAGTTCTTC. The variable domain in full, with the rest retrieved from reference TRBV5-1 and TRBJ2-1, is KAGVTQTPRYLIKTRGQQVTLSCSPISGHRSVSWYQQTPGQGLQFLFEYFSETQRNKGNFPGRFSGRQFSNSRSEMNVSTLELGDSALYLCASSEGTSSYNEQFFGPGTRLTVL.

This CDR3 is CASSGRDGFREQFF. In DNA, the CDR3 is TGTGCCAGCAGCGGACGGGACGGGTTTCGTGAGCAGTTCTTC. The J gene is TRBJ2-1, the V gene TRBV9, with D tentatively TRBD1 or TRBD2 (5 bases each). Germline V lookup: CDR1 SGDLS, CDR2 YYNGEE. The CDR3 has 14 residues. The germline V and J ends were trimmed by 3 bases and 9 bases, with 16 bases remaining between them.

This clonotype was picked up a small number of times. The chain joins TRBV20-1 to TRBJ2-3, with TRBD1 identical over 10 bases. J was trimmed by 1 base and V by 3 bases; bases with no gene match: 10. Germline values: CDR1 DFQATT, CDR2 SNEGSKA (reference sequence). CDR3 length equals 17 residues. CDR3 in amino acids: CSASGTGTGARTDTQYF. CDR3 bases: TGCAGTGCTAGTGGCACCGGGACAGGGGCCCGCACAGATACGCAGTATTTT.